The 8 T cell receptor beta chains reported below all come from one sample, sequenced in a study of blood T cell repertoires in COVID-19. Clones were read by immunoSEQ multiplex PCR, and TCRdb kept only the in-frame ones, dropping some. The sample contains 180,000 or so clones, approximately 83% of which appear only once. Sequenced material: peripheral blood. The receptors come from a woman aged 40 to 50 with COVID-19, enrolled during active disease.

This chain connects TRBV5-8 to TRBJ1-4; D is possibly TRBD1 (6 bases). The CDR3 has 15 residues. V was pared by 1 base and J by 6 bases, with 13 bases between. The germline V gene has CDR1 SGHTS and CDR2 YDEGEE. This chain's CDR3 is CASSLTGYIDEKLFF. The CDR3 DNA reads as TGTGCCAGCAGCTTGACAGGGTACATTGATGAAAAACTGTTTTTT. Full variable domain (outside the CDR3, taken from reference TRBV5-8 and TRBJ1-4): EAGVTQSPTHLIKTRGQQATLRCSPISGHTSVYWYQQALGLGLQFLLWYDEGEERNRGNFPPRFSGRQFPNYSSELNVNALELEDSALYLCASSLTGYIDEKLFFGSGTQLSVL.

About this clone itself: Relative to the germline gene, one junction end is altered; a read error may explain this. The CDR3 is CAISELNEQYF. Written as DNA, the CDR3 is TGTGCCATCAGCGAGTTAAACGAGCAGTACTTC. The chain uses TRBV10-3 and TRBJ2-7; D gene uncertain. Germline CDR1 is ENHRY and CDR2 is SYGVKD. The CDR3 covers 11 residues.

V is TRBV11-2 and J is TRBJ2-1, with 9 bases identical to TRBD2. The CDR3 spans 17 residues. V shed 5 bases, J shed 5 bases, and the junction held 13 bases outside the gene matches. Germline CDR1 is SGHAT and CDR2 is FQNNGV. CDR3 loop: CASSRWASGKNHNEQFF. In DNA form, the CDR3 reads TGTGCCAGCAGCCGATGGGCTAGCGGGAAAAATCACAATGAGCAGTTCTTC. Based on the CDR3 plus reference TRBV11-2 and TRBJ2-1, the full variable domain is EAGVAQSPRYKIIEKRQSVAFWCNPISGHATLYWYQQILGQGPKLLIQFQNNGVVDDSQLPKDRFSAERLKGVDSTLKIQPAKLEDSAVYLCASSRWASGKNHNEQFFGPGTRLTVL.

Concerning this clone: The same CDR3 can be traced to other DNA sequences in this sample. The chain carries TRBV19 and TRBJ1-1; no firm D call. The CDR3 covers 13 residues. In germline, CDR1 is LNHDA, CDR2 SQIVND (reference sequence). V gave up 2 bases and J gave up 2 bases, with 6 bases separating them. The CDR3 region is CASSISVNTEAFF. The CDR3 DNA sequence: TGTGCCAGTAGTATATCAGTTAACACTGAAGCTTTCTTT.

The chain recombines TRBV5-8 with TRBJ1-2; 7 bases map to TRBD1. CDR3 length equals 15 residues. Per the germline V gene, CDR1 is SGHTS and CDR2 is YDEGEE. With 3 bases clipped from V and 7 bases from J, the junction kept 12 bases outside the gene matches. CDR3: CASSSYRDSPTGYTF. In nucleotides, the CDR3 is TGTGCCAGCAGCTCCTACCGGGACAGCCCTACTGGCTACACCTTC.

Concerning this clone itself: Other DNA sequences in this specimen translate into the identical CDR3. The chain recombines TRBV7-2 with TRBJ2-4; 14 bases fit TRBD2. V was clipped by 3 bases and J by 3 bases; unmatched bases: 4. CDR3 length equals 17 residues. Per the germline V gene, CDR1 is SGHTA and CDR2 is FQGNSA. DNA for the CDR3: TGTGCCAGCAGCTTCGGACTAGCGGGGGGAGGCAAAAACATTCAGTACTTC. Residues: CASSFGLAGGGKNIQYF.

The V and J genes are TRBV7-9 and TRBJ2-7; D call uncertain. Trimming took 4 bases from V and 9 from J, leaving 13 bases between them. Germline V gives CDR1 SEHNR, CDR2 FQNEAQ (reference sequence). The CDR3 loop spans 12 amino acids. This CDR3 reads CASSSDFQGQYF. The CDR3 DNA follows: TGTGCCAGCAGCTCCGACTTTCAAGGGCAGTACTTC. The full variable domain, with the rest looked up from reference TRBV7-9 and TRBJ2-7, is DTGVSQNPRHKITKRGQNVTFRCDPISEHNRLYWYRQTLGQGPEFLTYFQNEAQLEKSRLLSDRFSAERPKGSFSTLEIQRTEQGDSAMYLCASSSDFQGQYFGPGTRLTVT.

The rearrangement uses TRBV5-1 and TRBJ1-2; possibly TRBD1 for D (5 bases). The CDR3 consists of 14 residues. The germline V and J ends were trimmed by 4 bases and 2 bases, with 12 bases remaining between them. Germline-derived CDR1 and CDR2 are SGHRS and YFSETQ. In DNA form, the CDR3 reads TGCGCCAGCAGCACGGATCGACAGAACTATGGCTACACCTTC. Its protein product is CASSTDRQNYGYTF.